What follows describes a single T cell receptor beta chain. Its antigen is not yet known. No much larger clonotype is one base removed from it; base qualities were not supplied. The CDR3 has 14 amino acids, counting the end cysteine and phenylalanine. The retained sequence is limited to the CDR3, 42 bases, with the frame set at the first base. Trimming costs V 2 bases and J 6 bases, and their ends lie 16 bases apart. The germline V gene encodes CDR1 GTSNPN and CDR2 SVGIG (reference sequence). The donors belonged to the validation cohort of over a hundred subjects, which was separate from the approximately 700-subject first cohort. This sample was included in a study of cytomegalovirus exposure and HLA in healthy donors (dated by TCRdb to the late 2010s). Turning to the overall study: According to a later analysis, one platform produced both the 110 or so validation repertoires and the approximately 670 repertoires of the first cohort. The aim of the study was to test whether cataloging public T cell receptors could identify signatures of past pathogen exposure. In addition to the first cohort of hundreds of subjects, a separate validation cohort of 120 different subjects was used. High-throughput TCR immunosequencing, statistical association of individual TCRs with disease status, and machine learning were combined to predict cytomegalovirus infection status.

Here is what the overall study found, with its caveats: A few of the identified cytomegalovirus-associated TCR beta chains were confirmed in vitro to be specific for cytomegalovirus antigens. Of the cluster scores, roughly 93% were above 0 in a later analysis, which found that TCRs clustered in the first cohort also tended to co-occur in the approximately 110 validation repertoires. The study gave a list of 150 to 200 TCR beta chains associated with cytomegalovirus. The classifier was reported to diagnose cytomegalovirus status with high specificity and sensitivity in both the original cohort and the validation cohort. While some public TCRs were present in many individuals, most TCR sequences turned up only very rarely across donors. According to the authors, the approach could potentially be generalized to other disease states and immunological phenotypes. A later analysis lacked HLA typing for the validation cohort, so it scored co-occurrence in that cohort across all 110 or so repertoires.

Libraries were made using the immunoSEQ multiplex PCR assay. The original pipeline was this. A statistical classification framework was built for diagnosing cytomegalovirus status from the catalog of TCR beta chain sequences. TCRdb took this table from immuneACCESS and kept in-frame rearrangements with V and J called. Such tables lack part of the clones; where checked against another copy, unresolved V genes explain under half of the gap, and the rest is unexplained. V and J calls and clone size follow that table, whereas D and trimming were derived from the DNA. In this sample the table shows about 160,000 clones, around nine tenths of which occur a single time. The ten largest clones represent roughly 3% of the sample.

This clonotype was obtained from a man aged 18 to 29 in good health and CMV-seronegative. Sequencing was carried out using PBMCs. Here the chain combines TRBV30 and TRBJ1-2; the D gene is not confidently resolved. The CDR3 in this case is CAWSSGSFSHGYTF. The DNA sequence follows: TGTGCCTGGAGTAGCGGCAGCTTCTCCCATGGCTACACCTTC.